This T cell receptor (beta chain) was identified in a study of neoadjuvant anti-PD-1 for oral cavity cancer. The CDR3 extends over 14 amino acids. Germline-derived CDR1 and CDR2 are SNHLY and FYNNEI. Trimming stripped 2 bases from V and 8 bases from J, with 13 bases between. Clones were read by immunoSEQ multiplex PCR, and TCRdb kept only the in-frame ones, dropping some. The sample carries 84,000 or so clones, around 80% recorded once. The chain links TRBV2 to TRBJ2-1, with D maybe TRBD2 (5 bases). This clonotype was sampled from a person aged 35-79 years with oral cavity squamous cell carcinoma. The material sequenced was PBMCs, taken before nivolumab (anti-PD-1) treatment. DNA of the CDR3: TGTGCCAGCAGTGAACAGCTAGCCGGAGATGAGCAGTTCTTC. Its translation is CASSEQLAGDEQFF.